Listed below are T cell receptor beta chains from one sample, sequenced in a study of technical replicates of blood from several donors. Some clones are missing from TCRdb's copy, which holds only in-frame ones; the method was immunoSEQ multiplex PCR. Of about 97,000 clones in the sample, approximately 95% are singletons; the top ten hold roughly 0.31%. The specimen was T cells isolated from PBMCs. The receptors originated from a human donor in good health. Both conserved end residues are part of each CDR3. The D gene is left open where the match is weak. Clone size is stated in some rows and not others, as once, few, many or a class when expanded.

cdr3_nt: TGCGCCAGCCGACCGGGACAGGGGTTCAATGAGCAGTTCTTC
cdr3_aa: CASRPGQGFNEQFF
d_call: TRBD1
v_call: TRBV10-2
clone_size: -
j_call: TRBJ2-1

cdr3_nt: TGCGCCAGCAGCCAAATTACAGGGTCGACCGGGGAGCTGTTTTTT
cdr3_aa: CASSQITGSTGELFF
d_call: -
v_call: TRBV4-1
clone_size: -
j_call: TRBJ2-2

cdr3_nt: TGTGCCACCAGCAGCTCCGGGACAGTTAATGAAAAACTGTTTTTT
cdr3_aa: CATSSSGTVNEKLFF
d_call: TRBD1
v_call: TRBV15
clone_size: -
j_call: TRBJ1-4

cdr3_nt: TGTGCCAGCAGCGACAATAGCAATCAGCCCCAGCATTTT
cdr3_aa: CASSDNSNQPQHF
d_call: -
v_call: TRBV9
clone_size: few
j_call: TRBJ1-5

cdr3_nt: TGTGCCTGGAGTGTAATAGCTGGAAACACCATATATTTT
cdr3_aa: CAWSVIAGNTIYF
d_call: -
v_call: TRBV30
clone_size: -
j_call: TRBJ1-3

cdr3_nt: TGTGCCAGCTCACCAAAAATCATCGGGGGTACCGGGGAGCTGTTTTTT
cdr3_aa: CASSPKIIGGTGELFF
d_call: -
v_call: TRBV18
clone_size: -
j_call: TRBJ2-2

cdr3_nt: TGTGCCAGCAGTTTATCGGCAGGGGGAAACACTGAAGCTTTCTTT
cdr3_aa: CASSLSAGGNTEAFF
d_call: TRBD1
v_call: TRBV27
clone_size: once
j_call: TRBJ1-1

cdr3_nt: TGTGCCAGCTTAAGGGGTGGCGAGCAGTACTTC
cdr3_aa: CASLRGGEQYF
d_call: -
v_call: TRBV6-5
clone_size: once
j_call: TRBJ2-7

cdr3_nt: TGTGCCATCAGCGAAGACAGGGAGACCGGGGAGCTGTTTTTT
cdr3_aa: CAISEDRETGELFF
d_call: TRBD1
v_call: TRBV10-3
clone_size: -
j_call: TRBJ2-2

cdr3_nt: TGTGCCAGCAGACATACTAAGGCCCGCCTAGGAGGCCACGAGCAGTACTTC
cdr3_aa: CASRHTKARLGGHEQYF
d_call: -
v_call: TRBV28
clone_size: -
j_call: TRBJ2-7

cdr3_nt: TGTGCCAGTAGTGGTCTGATGTTTAGCTCTGAAGCTTTCTTT
cdr3_aa: CASSGLMFSSEAFF
d_call: -
v_call: TRBV19
clone_size: once
j_call: TRBJ1-1